This entry features one TCR beta chain sequence. This entry belongs to a study of T cell changes during pregnancy in multiple sclerosis. Clones were sequenced by immunoSEQ multiplex PCR, and TCRdb holds only the in-frame ones, with some missing. The data show 35,000 to 40,000 clones, around nine tenths seen once. Losses at the gene ends were 4 bases for V and 3 bases for J; bases not matched to a gene: 6. The CDR3 is made up of 15 amino acids. Germline V gene lookup returns CDR1 MNHEY and CDR2 SVGAGI. This chain joins TRBV6-5 and TRBJ2-7; 10 bases agree with TRBD2. The sequence derives from a female donor in good health, enrolled as a control in a pregnancy study. The sequencing used CD4+ T cells from peripheral blood mononuclear cells, collected in the third trimester of pregnancy. The CDR3 region is CASSWEREGDYEQYF. The CDR3 DNA sequence: TGTGCCAGCAGTTGGGAGCGGGAGGGGGACTACGAGCAGTACTTC.